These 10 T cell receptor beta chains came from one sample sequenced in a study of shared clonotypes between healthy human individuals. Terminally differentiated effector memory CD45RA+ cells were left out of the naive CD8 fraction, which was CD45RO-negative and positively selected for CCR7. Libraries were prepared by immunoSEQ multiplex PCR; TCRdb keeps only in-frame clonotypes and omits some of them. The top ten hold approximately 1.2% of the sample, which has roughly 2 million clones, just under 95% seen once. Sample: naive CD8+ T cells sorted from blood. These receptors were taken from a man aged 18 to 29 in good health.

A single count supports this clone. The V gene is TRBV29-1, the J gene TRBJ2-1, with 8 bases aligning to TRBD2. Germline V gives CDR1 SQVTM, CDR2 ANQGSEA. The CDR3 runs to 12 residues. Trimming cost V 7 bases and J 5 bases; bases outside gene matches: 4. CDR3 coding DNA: TGCAGCGCCACGGGGGGGCACAATGAGCAGTTCTTC. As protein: CSATGGHNEQFF.

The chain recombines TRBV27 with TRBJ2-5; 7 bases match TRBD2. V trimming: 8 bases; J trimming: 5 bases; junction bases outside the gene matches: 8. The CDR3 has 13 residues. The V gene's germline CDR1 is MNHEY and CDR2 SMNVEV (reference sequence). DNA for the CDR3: TGTGCCAGCGCCTACGGGACTACGGAGACCCAGTACTTC. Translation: CASAYGTTETQYF.

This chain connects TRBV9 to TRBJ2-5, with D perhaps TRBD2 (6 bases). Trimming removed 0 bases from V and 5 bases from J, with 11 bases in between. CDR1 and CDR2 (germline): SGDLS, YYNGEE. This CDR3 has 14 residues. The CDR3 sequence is CASSVVGGRETQYF. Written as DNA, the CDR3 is TGTGCCAGCAGCGTAGTGGGGGGACGGGAGACCCAGTACTTC.

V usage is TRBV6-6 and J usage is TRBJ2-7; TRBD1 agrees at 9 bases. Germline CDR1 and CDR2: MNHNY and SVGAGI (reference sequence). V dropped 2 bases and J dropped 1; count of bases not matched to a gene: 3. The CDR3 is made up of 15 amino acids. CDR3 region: CASSYPGTGSYEQYF. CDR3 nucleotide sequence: TGTGCCAGCAGTTACCCCGGGACAGGGTCCTACGAGCAGTACTTC.

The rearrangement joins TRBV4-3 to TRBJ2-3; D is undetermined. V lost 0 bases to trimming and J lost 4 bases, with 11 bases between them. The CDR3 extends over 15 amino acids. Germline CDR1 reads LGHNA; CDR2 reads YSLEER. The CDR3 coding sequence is TGCGCCAGCAGCCAAGATCTTGGCGAGGCAGATACGCAGTATTTT. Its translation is CASSQDLGEADTQYF.

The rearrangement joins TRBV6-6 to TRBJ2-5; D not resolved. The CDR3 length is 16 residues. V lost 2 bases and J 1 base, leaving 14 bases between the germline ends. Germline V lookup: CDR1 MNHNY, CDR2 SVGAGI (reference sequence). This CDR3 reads CASSYPSLGSQETQYF. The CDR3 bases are TGTGCCAGCAGTTACCCTTCACTGGGTAGCCAAGAGACCCAGTACTTC.

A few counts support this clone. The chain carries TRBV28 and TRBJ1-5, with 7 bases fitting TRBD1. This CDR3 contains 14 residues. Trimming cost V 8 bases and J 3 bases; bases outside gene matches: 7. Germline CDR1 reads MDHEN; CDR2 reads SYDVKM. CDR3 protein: CASGEGQSNQPQHF. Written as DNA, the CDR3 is TGTGCCAGCGGAGAGGGACAGTCCAATCAGCCCCAGCATTTT.

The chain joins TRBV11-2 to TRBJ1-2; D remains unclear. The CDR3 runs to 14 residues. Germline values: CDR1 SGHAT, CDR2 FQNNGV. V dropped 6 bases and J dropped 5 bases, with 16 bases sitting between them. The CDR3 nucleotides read TGTGCCAGCAGAAAGGACGGCTCCCTGTATGGCTACACCTTC. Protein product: CASRKDGSLYGYTF.

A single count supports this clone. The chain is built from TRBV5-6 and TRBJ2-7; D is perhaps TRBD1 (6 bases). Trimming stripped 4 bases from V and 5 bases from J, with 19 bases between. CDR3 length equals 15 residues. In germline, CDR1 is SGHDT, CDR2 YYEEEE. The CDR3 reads CASSPWDYRVDEQYF. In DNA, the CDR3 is TGTGCCAGCAGCCCCTGGGATTACAGGGTCGACGAGCAGTACTTC.

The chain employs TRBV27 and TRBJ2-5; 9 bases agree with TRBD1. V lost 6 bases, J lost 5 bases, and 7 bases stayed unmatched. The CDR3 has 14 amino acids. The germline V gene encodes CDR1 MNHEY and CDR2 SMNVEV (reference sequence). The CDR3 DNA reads TGTGCCAGCAGCTACAGGGGGCTCATGGAGACCCAGTACTTC. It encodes CASSYRGLMETQYF.